Listed below are T cell receptor beta chains from one sample, sequenced in a study of blood T cell repertoires in COVID-19. The data were produced by immunoSEQ multiplex PCR, yet TCRdb's version contains in-frame clones alone and is incomplete. The data contain under 250,000 clones, around 83% of them singletons. The source material was PBMCs or T cells enriched from blood (not recorded which). These TCRs come from a woman aged 40 to 49 with acute COVID-19. The CDR3 runs from the conserved cysteine through the conserved F or W. The D gene is left open where the match is weak. The size field is filled for only some rows; it gives once, few, many or a size class.

>TRBV11-2|NA|TRBJ1-1|NA
CASSPGIPNTEAFF
TGTGCCAGCAGCCCAGGGATCCCGAACACTGAAGCTTTCTTT
>TRBV5-1|NA|TRBJ1-6|NA
CASSLTGGSPLHF
TGCGCCAGCAGCTTGACCGGGGGTTCACCCCTCCACTTT
>TRBV4-2|NA|TRBJ2-3|TRBD2
CASSQDRPLAGGRPDTQYF
TGTGCCAGCAGCCAAGATCGCCCCCTAGCGGGGGGCCGCCCAGATACGCAGTATTTT
>TRBV4-1|NA|TRBJ2-2|TRBD1
CASSQFDRGTGELFF
TGCGCCAGCAGTCAATTCGACAGGGGCACCGGGGAGCTGTTTTTT
>TRBV28|NA|TRBJ1-2|NA
CASSSTGPHSLGYTF
TGTGCCAGCAGTTCCACAGGGCCCCACTCCCTGGGCTACACCTTC
>TRBV5-1|NA|TRBJ2-1|NA
CASSFRGLDNEQFF
TGCGCCAGCAGCTTCCGCGGACTGGACAATGAGCAGTTCTTC
>TRBV29-1|NA|TRBJ2-7|TRBD2
CSVESWTGRDYEQYF
TGCAGCGTTGAATCCTGGACGGGGAGGGACTACGAGCAGTACTTC
>TRBV2|NA|TRBJ2-7|TRBD2
CASSYLGTSGTYEQYF
TGTGCCAGCAGCTACCTCGGGACTAGCGGAACCTACGAGCAGTACTTC
>TRBV18|NA|TRBJ2-2|NA
CASSPREIGELFF
TGTGCCAGCTCACCTCGGGAGATCGGGGAGCTGTTTTTT
>TRBV19|NA|TRBJ1-1|NA
CASSLEGVGFEAFF
TGTGCCAGTAGTTTGGAGGGCGTGGGATTTGAAGCTTTCTTT
>TRBV27|NA|TRBJ2-5|TRBD2
CASGLAGVETQYF
TGTGCCAGCGGACTAGCGGGAGTAGAGACCCAGTACTTC
>TRBV6-5|NA|TRBJ2-2|NA
CASSPGDLATGELFF
TGTGCCAGCAGTCCGGGGGATCTAGCGACCGGGGAGCTGTTTTTT
>TRBV7-2|NA|TRBJ1-1|TRBD1
CASSPTDRRNTEAFF
TGTGCCAGCAGCCCAACGGACAGGAGGAACACTGAAGCTTTCTTT
>TRBV28|NA|TRBJ1-1|TRBD1
CASSIPGQGMNTEAFF
TGTGCCAGCAGTATTCCGGGACAGGGGATGAACACTGAAGCTTTCTTT
>TRBV6-5|NA|TRBJ2-1|NA
CASRPGADSYNEQFF
TGTGCCAGCAGACCCGGTGCGGACTCCTACAATGAGCAGTTCTTC
>TRBV6-2/TRBV6-3|once|TRBJ2-7|TRBD2
CASSLQLPHHSGAPYEQYF
TGTGCCAGCAGTCTTCAACTCCCCCACCATAGCGGGGCTCCCTACGAGCAGTACTTC
>TRBV19|NA|TRBJ2-2|NA
CASSTGSGELFF
TGTGCCAGTAGTACCGGGTCCGGGGAGCTGTTTTTT